This TCR beta chain was profiled in a study of T cell repertoires in aging, cancer and after chemotherapy. By proportion, this clonotype is medium-sized. The template was genomic DNA from peripheral blood, not RNA. J lost 2 bases, V lost 6 bases, and 6 bases had no gene match. Germline values: CDR1 SQVTM, CDR2 ANQGSEA. The CDR3 length is 13 residues. Rearranged V-D-J TRB sequences were amplified with a mixed TRB-A/B primer pool. TCRdb redid the calling of the multiplex PCR reads with MiXCR, one entry per CDR3 protein. This table holds around 13,000 distinct CDR3 sequences, around a quarter found once. The receptor comes from a human donor with a blood cancer. The sample taken for sequencing was blood. The chain uses TRBV29-1 and TRBJ1-2; 7 bases map to TRBD1. The DNA for the CDR3 is TGCAGCGTCCTGACAGGGAGGAACTATGGCTACACCTTC. It encodes CSVLTGRNYGYTF.